This T cell receptor (beta chain) was sequenced for a study of blood T cell repertoires in COVID-19. Study in general: From the United States, Italy and Spain came samples of acute and convalescent COVID-19. T cells, B-cell-depleted T cells, or PBMCs provided the cDNA or gDNA that served as material.

Ages ranged from 18 to 89 years, with residence in around 24 US areas. Membership in each cohort depended on participant-reported clinical history. V was pared by 1 base and J by 3 bases, with 9 bases of the junction left unmatched. Per the germline V gene, CDR1 is MGHRA and CDR2 is YSYEKL. The CDR3 contains 18 residues. The data were produced by immunoSEQ multiplex PCR, yet TCRdb's version contains in-frame clones alone and is incomplete. The table includes 250,000 to 350,000 clones, about 85% detected once. This sequence joins TRBV4-1 and TRBJ2-5; 12 positions agree with TRBD2. Material for sequencing was PBMCs or T cells enriched from blood (not recorded which). The clonotype originates from a woman aged 45-65 years who had recovered from COVID-19. CDR3 loop: CASSQGGLAGIGKETQYF. CDR3 bases: TGCGCCAGCAGCCAAGGCGGACTAGCGGGGATCGGGAAAGAGACCCAGTACTTC.